The T cell receptor beta chain described here comes from a study of CD8 T cells in Susac syndrome. The length of the CDR3 is 16 residues. CDR1 and CDR2 from the germline V gene are SGHRS and YFSETQ. Trimming at V came to 4 bases and at J to 0 bases, leaving 4 bases not matched to a gene. Random hexamers primed reverse transcription of about 0.45 to 1 ug RNA. TCRdb itself ran the immunoSEQ multiplex PCR reads through MiXCR, one entry per CDR3 protein. This table has 150,000 to 200,000 distinct CDR3 sequences, roughly 95% appearing once. The receptor was derived from a human donor in good health. The sample comprised CD4+ T cells from PBMCs. The chain uses TRBV5-1 and TRBJ2-2, with 9 bases identical to TRBD1. For the CDR3, the DNA is TGCGCCAGCAGCCTCCGGACAGGGGCGAACACCGGGGAGCTGTTTTTT. It codes for CASSLRTGANTGELFF. Complete variable domain (other parts from reference TRBV5-1 and TRBJ2-2): KAGVTQTPRYLIKTRGQQVTLSCSPISGHRSVSWYQQTPGQGLQFLFEYFSETQRNKGNFPGRFSGRQFSNSRSEMNVSTLELGDSALYLCASSLRTGANTGELFFGEGSRLTVL.